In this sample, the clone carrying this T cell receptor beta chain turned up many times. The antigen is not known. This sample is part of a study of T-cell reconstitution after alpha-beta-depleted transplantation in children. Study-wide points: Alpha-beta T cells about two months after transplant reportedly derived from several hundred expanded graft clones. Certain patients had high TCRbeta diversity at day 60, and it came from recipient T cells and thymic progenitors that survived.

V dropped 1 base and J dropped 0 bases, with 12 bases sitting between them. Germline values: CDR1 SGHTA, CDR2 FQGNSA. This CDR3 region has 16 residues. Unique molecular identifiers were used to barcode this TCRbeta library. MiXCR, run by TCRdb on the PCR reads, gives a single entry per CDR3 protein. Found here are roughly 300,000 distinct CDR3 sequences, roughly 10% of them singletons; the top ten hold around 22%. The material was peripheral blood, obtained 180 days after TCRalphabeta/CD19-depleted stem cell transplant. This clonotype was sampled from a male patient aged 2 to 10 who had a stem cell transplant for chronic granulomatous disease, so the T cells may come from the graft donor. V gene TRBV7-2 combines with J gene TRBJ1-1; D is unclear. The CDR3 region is CASSLGGSGLNTEAFF. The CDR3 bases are TGTGCCAGCAGCTTAGGAGGATCCGGATTGAACACTGAAGCTTTCTTT.